These T cell receptor beta chains were read from a single sample in a study of Tregs in tolerant kidney transplant recipients. The method was immunoSEQ multiplex PCR; TCRdb's version includes in-frame clones alone and lacks a portion of them. The profile shows 54,000 or so clones, roughly nine tenths of them singletons. This specimen consisted of CD8+ T cells from blood (PBMCs), obtained 24 months after the transplant. The origin of the receptors is a human patient who received a combined kidney and bone marrow transplant. Some T cells may be graft donor cells. CDR3s include the opening cysteine and the closing phenylalanine or tryptophan. The order of the fields is CDR3 DNA, CDR3 protein, J gene, D gene, V gene. A D gene is named only where the DNA matches it firmly.

DNA: TGTGCCAGTACTGCGGGGAGCACAGATACGCAGTATTTT; CDR3: CASTAGSTDTQYF; J: TRBJ2-3; D: NA; V: TRBV19
DNA: TGCAGTGCCGCAGGAGGAAATGAGCAGTTCTTC; CDR3: CSAAGGNEQFF; J: TRBJ2-1; D: NA; V: TRBV20-1
DNA: TGTGCCAGCAGCTTGGTGGTGGCTAGCGGGAGATTAGAGACCCAGTACTTC; CDR3: CASSLVVASGRLETQYF; J: TRBJ2-5; D: TRBD2; V: TRBV5-8
DNA: TGTGCCAGTAGTATAGATCTCGGCAGGTCGAACACCGGGGAGCTGTTTTTT; CDR3: CASSIDLGRSNTGELFF; J: TRBJ2-2; D: NA; V: TRBV19
DNA: TGCGCCAGCAGCCAAGAGGCAAGCGGGAATGAAAAACTGTTTTTT; CDR3: CASSQEASGNEKLFF; J: TRBJ1-4; D: NA; V: TRBV4-1
DNA: TGTGCCAGCAGGGACAGGGGGTCGGGGCCCCAGCATTTT; CDR3: CASRDRGSGPQHF; J: TRBJ1-5; D: TRBD1; V: TRBV6-5
DNA: TGCGCCAGCAGCCAAGCTCCGGGGGGCTATGCCTACGAGCAGTACTTC; CDR3: CASSQAPGGYAYEQYF; J: TRBJ2-7; D: NA; V: TRBV4-1
DNA: TGTGCCAGCAGCTTAATGTTGTCAGGGGACTACGAGCAGTACTTC; CDR3: CASSLMLSGDYEQYF; J: TRBJ2-7; D: NA; V: TRBV5-6
DNA: TGTGCCAGTCGGGGGGCAGGAGGTTACTACTCTGGAAACACCATATATTTT; CDR3: CASRGAGGYYSGNTIYF; J: TRBJ1-3; D: NA; V: TRBV19
DNA: TGTGCCAGCAGCTTGTCGGCAGGTGGGACCCAGTACTTC; CDR3: CASSLSAGGTQYF; J: TRBJ2-5; D: NA; V: TRBV5-5
DNA: TGCGCCAGCAGCCAGGGGACAGGGGACCCCTCGGCCGAGCAGTACTTC; CDR3: CASSQGTGDPSAEQYF; J: TRBJ2-7; D: TRBD1; V: TRBV4-1
DNA: TGTGCCAGCAGCGTAGCGGCGGGACGCGGCTACACCTTC; CDR3: CASSVAAGRGYTF; J: TRBJ1-2; D: NA; V: TRBV9
DNA: TGTGCCAGCAGTTTATGGGACAGAATCCTAGATACGCAGTATTTT; CDR3: CASSLWDRILDTQYF; J: TRBJ2-3; D: NA; V: TRBV28